A selection of T cell receptor beta chains follows, all from one sample in a study of T cells in Graves' hyperthyroidism and ophthalmopathy. TCRdb re-derived calls from the multiplex PCR reads in MiXCR, one entry per CDR3 protein. There are under 550,000 distinct CDR3 sequences in the sample; approximately 13% occur only once, and around 5.3% lies in the top ten. Material for sequencing was blood. Source of these receptors: a woman aged 18-29 years with Graves' hyperthyroidism. Both conserved end residues are part of each CDR3. The order of the fields is CDR3 protein, CDR3 DNA, J gene, D gene, V gene, clone size. A D gene is named only where the DNA matches it firmly. Only some rows state a clone size, as once, few, many or a class for expanded clones.

cdr3_aa: CASSRTGGPYYGYTF
cdr3_nt: TGTGCCAGCAGTAGAACAGGGGGCCCTTACTATGGCTACACCTTC
j_call: TRBJ1-2
d_call: TRBD1
v_call: TRBV27
clone_size: .

cdr3_aa: CASSSSGTSTDTQYF
cdr3_nt: TGTGCCAGCAGCTCTAGCGGGACAAGCACAGATACGCAGTATTTT
j_call: TRBJ2-3
d_call: TRBD2
v_call: TRBV7-2
clone_size: many

cdr3_aa: CASHQWGEETQYF
cdr3_nt: TGTGCCTCTCATCAGTGGGGAGAAGAGACCCAGTACTTC
j_call: TRBJ2-5
d_call: .
v_call: TRBV3-1
clone_size: .

cdr3_aa: CASSSGTVLGTEPQHF
cdr3_nt: TGCGCCAGCAGCTCAGGCACGGTTCTGGGTACGGAACCCCAGCATTTT
j_call: TRBJ1-5
d_call: .
v_call: TRBV5-1
clone_size: .

cdr3_aa: CASSLTGTKTYEQYF
cdr3_nt: TGCGCCAGCAGCTTAACCGGGACGAAGACCTACGAGCAGTACTTC
j_call: TRBJ2-7
d_call: .
v_call: TRBV5-1
clone_size: many

cdr3_aa: CASSQGTSGRSRGSAKNIQYF
cdr3_nt: TGTGCCAGCAGCCAAGGGACTAGCGGGAGAAGTCGAGGGTCAGCCAAAAACATTCAGTACTTC
j_call: TRBJ2-4
d_call: TRBD2
v_call: TRBV28
clone_size: many

cdr3_aa: CAWISVGGTIYF
cdr3_nt: TGTGCCTGGATTTCAGTTGGCGGCACCATATATTTT
j_call: TRBJ1-3
d_call: .
v_call: TRBV30
clone_size: many

cdr3_aa: CASSSRTVPVEQYF
cdr3_nt: TGTGCCAGCAGCTCTCGGACAGTACCGGTCGAGCAGTACTTC
j_call: TRBJ2-7
d_call: .
v_call: TRBV7-9
clone_size: many

cdr3_aa: CSVVVSPRGTGELFF
cdr3_nt: TGCAGCGTTGTTGTTAGCCCGCGGGGCACCGGGGAGCTGTTTTTT
j_call: TRBJ2-2
d_call: .
v_call: TRBV29-1
clone_size: .

cdr3_aa: CASESSGSGSYEQYF
cdr3_nt: TGTGCCAGCGAATCCTCGGGAAGCGGTTCCTACGAGCAGTACTTC
j_call: TRBJ2-7
d_call: .
v_call: TRBV6-1
clone_size: few

cdr3_aa: CASSGGDPLYNEQFF
cdr3_nt: TGTGCCAGCAGCGGGGGGGATCCTCTTTACAATGAGCAGTTCTTC
j_call: TRBJ2-1
d_call: TRBD2
v_call: TRBV7-9
clone_size: .

cdr3_aa: CASSQDRDSYYNEQFF
cdr3_nt: TGTGCCAGCAGCCAAGACCGGGACTCCTACTACAATGAGCAGTTCTTC
j_call: TRBJ2-1
d_call: .
v_call: TRBV14
clone_size: many

cdr3_aa: CSVTGGGNQPQHF
cdr3_nt: TGCAGCGTTACAGGGGGAGGCAATCAGCCCCAGCATTTT
j_call: TRBJ1-5
d_call: TRBD1
v_call: TRBV29-1
clone_size: many

cdr3_aa: CASPSGLPYEQYF
cdr3_nt: TGTGCCAGCCCCTCGGGACTGCCCTACGAGCAGTACTTC
j_call: TRBJ2-7
d_call: .
v_call: TRBV13
clone_size: .

cdr3_aa: CASSQRAGGPDTQYF
cdr3_nt: TGCGCCAGCAGCCAAAGGGCGGGGGGGCCAGATACGCAGTATTTT
j_call: TRBJ2-3
d_call: TRBD2
v_call: TRBV4-3
clone_size: .

cdr3_aa: CASSLTSAGGSTDTQYF
cdr3_nt: TGTGCCAGCAGCTTAACGTCGGCAGGGGGTTCGACAGATACGCAGTATTTT
j_call: TRBJ2-3
d_call: TRBD1
v_call: TRBV7-3
clone_size: few

cdr3_aa: CASSEMTAYEQYF
cdr3_nt: TGCGCCAGCAGTGAGATGACAGCCTACGAGCAGTACTTC
j_call: TRBJ2-7
d_call: .
v_call: TRBV10-2
clone_size: many

cdr3_aa: CASSLDNGTSGPGEQFF
cdr3_nt: TGTGCCAGCAGCTTAGATAATGGGACTAGCGGGCCTGGTGAGCAGTTCTTC
j_call: TRBJ2-1
d_call: TRBD2
v_call: TRBV7-8
clone_size: few

cdr3_aa: CASSGVVGGGQPQHF
cdr3_nt: TGTGCCAGCAGTGGAGTAGTAGGGGGAGGTCAGCCCCAGCATTTT
j_call: TRBJ1-5
d_call: .
v_call: TRBV6-1
clone_size: many

cdr3_aa: CASSGRSGTSGIIEQFF
cdr3_nt: TGCGCCAGCAGCGGAAGGTCCGGGACTAGCGGGATCATTGAGCAGTTCTTC
j_call: TRBJ2-1
d_call: TRBD2
v_call: TRBV10-1
clone_size: many

cdr3_aa: CASSLEVWEQFF
cdr3_nt: TGTGCCAGCAGCTTGGAGGTTTGGGAGCAGTTCTTC
j_call: TRBJ2-1
d_call: .
v_call: TRBV7-9
clone_size: many

cdr3_aa: CASSSTMAVSTDTQYF
cdr3_nt: TGTGCCAGCAGCTCCACTATGGCGGTTAGCACAGATACGCAGTATTTT
j_call: TRBJ2-3
d_call: .
v_call: TRBV7-3
clone_size: many

cdr3_aa: CASALLETQYF
cdr3_nt: TGTGCCAGCGCGTTATTGGAGACGCAGTATTTT
j_call: TRBJ2-3
d_call: .
v_call: TRBV6-2/TRBV6-3
clone_size: few

cdr3_aa: CASSLDTGRSPLHF
cdr3_nt: TGTGCCAGCAGCTTAGATACAGGGAGATCACCCCTCCACTTT
j_call: TRBJ1-6
d_call: .
v_call: TRBV7-6
clone_size: many

cdr3_aa: CASSLLGNSPLHF
cdr3_nt: TGTGCCAGCAGTTTACTCGGTAATTCACCCCTCCACTTT
j_call: TRBJ1-6
d_call: .
v_call: TRBV28
clone_size: many

cdr3_aa: CASSVGSGDTQYF
cdr3_nt: TGTGCCAGCAGTGTGGGATCCGGAGATACGCAGTATTTT
j_call: TRBJ2-3
d_call: .
v_call: TRBV6-1
clone_size: many

cdr3_aa: CSVTGSSYEQYF
cdr3_nt: TGCAGCGTGACAGGGAGCTCCTACGAGCAGTACTTC
j_call: TRBJ2-7
d_call: TRBD1
v_call: TRBV29-1
clone_size: .

cdr3_aa: CAWDVLAGRRRDTQYF
cdr3_nt: TGTGCCTGGGACGTACTAGCGGGGAGGCGGAGAGATACGCAGTATTTT
j_call: TRBJ2-3
d_call: TRBD2
v_call: TRBV30
clone_size: few

cdr3_aa: CASSVEGEGGELFF
cdr3_nt: TGTGCCAGCAGTGTAGAGGGGGAAGGCGGGGAGCTGTTTTTT
j_call: TRBJ2-2
d_call: .
v_call: TRBV2
clone_size: many

cdr3_aa: CASETVGGRFYEQYF
cdr3_nt: TGTGCCAGCGAAACCGTGGGGGGGAGGTTCTACGAGCAGTACTTC
j_call: TRBJ2-7
d_call: TRBD2
v_call: TRBV28
clone_size: many

cdr3_aa: CASSLYRANQPQHF
cdr3_nt: TGTGCCAGCAGTTTATACAGGGCGAATCAGCCCCAGCATTTT
j_call: TRBJ1-5
d_call: .
v_call: TRBV28
clone_size: many

cdr3_aa: CASSLTSEAFF
cdr3_nt: TGTGCCAGCAGTCTCACTTCTGAAGCTTTCTTT
j_call: TRBJ1-1
d_call: .
v_call: TRBV12-3/TRBV12-4
clone_size: many

cdr3_aa: CASSLRLAERAETQYF
cdr3_nt: TGTGCCAGCAGCCTCCGACTAGCGGAGAGGGCAGAGACCCAGTACTTC
j_call: TRBJ2-5
d_call: TRBD2
v_call: TRBV7-6
clone_size: many

cdr3_aa: CASNLQGGMNTEAFF
cdr3_nt: TGTGCCAGCAACTTACAGGGGGGGATGAACACTGAAGCTTTCTTT
j_call: TRBJ1-1
d_call: TRBD1
v_call: TRBV12-3/TRBV12-4
clone_size: many

cdr3_aa: CASSPSPSGRPDEQYF
cdr3_nt: TGTGCCAGTAGTCCCTCCCCTAGCGGCCGTCCTGACGAGCAGTACTTC
j_call: TRBJ2-7
d_call: TRBD2
v_call: TRBV19
clone_size: many

cdr3_aa: CASSLRGGRDEQFF
cdr3_nt: TGTGCCAGCAGTTTACGGGGAGGTCGGGATGAGCAGTTCTTC
j_call: TRBJ2-1
d_call: .
v_call: TRBV27
clone_size: many

cdr3_aa: CASSESGGGVYEQYF
cdr3_nt: TGTGCCAGCAGTGAGTCTGGCGGGGGGGTCTACGAGCAGTACTTC
j_call: TRBJ2-7
d_call: TRBD2
v_call: TRBV2
clone_size: .

cdr3_aa: CASSQAQVTYEQYF
cdr3_nt: TGTGCCAGCAGCCAAGCGCAGGTAACCTACGAGCAGTACTTC
j_call: TRBJ2-7
d_call: .
v_call: TRBV3-1
clone_size: .

cdr3_aa: CASSLEGGYNEQFF
cdr3_nt: TGTGCCAGCAGCTTAGAGGGGGGTTACAATGAGCAGTTCTTC
j_call: TRBJ2-1
d_call: .
v_call: TRBV11-3
clone_size: many

cdr3_aa: CASSLLEGFGANVLTF
cdr3_nt: TGTGCCAGCAGTTTATTGGAGGGCTTTGGGGCCAACGTCCTGACTTTC
j_call: TRBJ2-6
d_call: .
v_call: TRBV27
clone_size: few

cdr3_aa: CASSEGAGGNEQFF
cdr3_nt: TGTGCCAGCAGTGAGGGGGCAGGGGGCAATGAGCAGTTCTTC
j_call: TRBJ2-1
d_call: TRBD1
v_call: TRBV6-1
clone_size: .

cdr3_aa: CASSAGTGTSLWGGYTF
cdr3_nt: TGTGCCAGCAGCGCCGGAACCGGGACAAGCCTTTGGGGTGGCTACACCTTC
j_call: TRBJ1-2
d_call: .
v_call: TRBV7-9
clone_size: few

cdr3_aa: CASSQVYGYNEQFF
cdr3_nt: TGTGCCAGCAGCCAAGTTTATGGGTACAATGAGCAGTTCTTC
j_call: TRBJ2-1
d_call: .
v_call: TRBV3-1
clone_size: many

cdr3_aa: CASSQGELAGAGYHNEQFF
cdr3_nt: TGTGCCAGCAGCCAAGGCGAGCTAGCGGGAGCAGGGTATCACAATGAGCAGTTCTTC
j_call: TRBJ2-1
d_call: TRBD2
v_call: TRBV4-2
clone_size: many

cdr3_aa: CASSLAGGRDQPQHF
cdr3_nt: TGCGCCAGCAGCTTGGCAGGGGGGCGGGATCAGCCCCAGCATTTT
j_call: TRBJ1-5
d_call: TRBD1
v_call: TRBV5-1
clone_size: many

cdr3_aa: CASSYSTVTEAFF
cdr3_nt: TGTGCCAGCAGTTACTCTACAGTCACTGAAGCTTTCTTT
j_call: TRBJ1-1
d_call: .
v_call: TRBV6-2/TRBV6-3
clone_size: many

cdr3_aa: CASSSERGDNSPLHF
cdr3_nt: TGTGCCAGCAGTTCCGAGCGGGGCGATAATTCACCCCTCCACTTT
j_call: TRBJ1-6
d_call: .
v_call: TRBV27
clone_size: .

cdr3_aa: CASSLLAGDYEQYF
cdr3_nt: TGTGCCAGCAGCTTGCTAGCGGGAGACTACGAGCAGTACTTC
j_call: TRBJ2-7
d_call: TRBD2
v_call: TRBV5-5
clone_size: many

cdr3_aa: CASSLAGTNTEAFF
cdr3_nt: TGTGCCAGCAGTTTAGCAGGGACGAACACTGAAGCTTTCTTT
j_call: TRBJ1-1
d_call: .
v_call: TRBV27
clone_size: many

cdr3_aa: CASSPPTSGRLYEQYF
cdr3_nt: TGTGCCAGCAGTCCCCCGACTAGCGGGAGACTCTACGAGCAGTACTTC
j_call: TRBJ2-7
d_call: TRBD2
v_call: TRBV12-3/TRBV12-4
clone_size: many

cdr3_aa: CASSSAGTEVPYEQYF
cdr3_nt: TGTGCCAGCAGCTCGGCCGGGACGGAAGTACCCTACGAGCAGTACTTC
j_call: TRBJ2-7
d_call: .
v_call: TRBV13
clone_size: many

cdr3_aa: CASSVEQEDEKLFF
cdr3_nt: TGTGCCAGCAGCGTAGAACAGGAGGATGAAAAACTGTTTTTT
j_call: TRBJ1-4
d_call: .
v_call: TRBV9
clone_size: few

cdr3_aa: CASSGTGTKELFF
cdr3_nt: TGTGCCAGCAGTGGGACAGGGACCAAGGAGCTGTTTTTT
j_call: TRBJ2-2
d_call: TRBD1
v_call: TRBV9
clone_size: many

cdr3_aa: CASSPPGLAGSDTQYF
cdr3_nt: TGTGCCAGCAGTCCTCCGGGACTAGCGGGATCCGATACGCAGTATTTT
j_call: TRBJ2-3
d_call: TRBD2
v_call: TRBV6-2/TRBV6-3
clone_size: many

cdr3_aa: CASSSFTGGPGEQYF
cdr3_nt: TGTGCCAGCAGTTCCTTTACGGGAGGGCCGGGAGAGCAGTACTTC
j_call: TRBJ2-7
d_call: TRBD2
v_call: TRBV27
clone_size: many

cdr3_aa: CASREREGLGDTQYF
cdr3_nt: TGTGCCAGCAGAGAACGGGAGGGCCTTGGCGATACGCAGTATTTT
j_call: TRBJ2-3
d_call: TRBD2
v_call: TRBV27
clone_size: few

cdr3_aa: CASSLTSGAAEQFF
cdr3_nt: TGTGCCAGCAGCCTAACCTCAGGGGCCGCTGAGCAGTTCTTC
j_call: TRBJ2-1
d_call: .
v_call: TRBV5-5
clone_size: .

cdr3_aa: CASSLQGAQNIQYF
cdr3_nt: TGTGCCAGCAGCTTACAGGGGGCGCAGAACATTCAGTACTTC
j_call: TRBJ2-4
d_call: TRBD1
v_call: TRBV7-2
clone_size: many

cdr3_aa: CASSQEVGAPLHF
cdr3_nt: TGCGCCAGCAGCCAAGAGGTGGGTGCACCCCTCCACTTT
j_call: TRBJ1-6
d_call: .
v_call: TRBV4-3
clone_size: .

cdr3_aa: CASSFISDSYEQYF
cdr3_nt: TGTGCCAGCAGTTTTATTAGCGACTCCTACGAGCAGTACTTC
j_call: TRBJ2-7
d_call: .
v_call: TRBV12-3/TRBV12-4
clone_size: many